This T cell receptor beta chain was sequenced in a study of cytomegalovirus exposure and HLA in healthy donors. Study-wide results and caveats: 164 TCR beta chains were listed as cytomegalovirus-associated.

In regard to this clone: Its target is not known.

Germline values: CDR1 MGHRA, CDR2 YSYEKL. This CDR3 comprises 17 residues. V dropped 2 bases and J dropped 3; count of bases not matched to a gene: 6. The study ran its PCR with 60 Vbeta and 13 Jbeta primers. Sequencing used immunoSEQ multiplex PCR; TCRdb keeps in-frame clones, though not all of them. The repertoire holds 110,000 or so clones, with under 85% as singletons. The TCR was taken from a man aged 35 to 55 in good health and CMV-seronegative. The material sequenced was PBMCs. This sequence joins TRBV4-1 and TRBJ2-3; 12 bases match TRBD2. The CDR3 nucleotides read TGCGCCAGCAGCCAAACCCCCCTAGCGGGGGGGACAGATACGCAGTATTTT. Its protein product is CASSQTPLAGGTDTQYF.